This T cell receptor (beta chain) was identified in a study of shared clonotypes between healthy human individuals. About the study: For every donor, three CD4 naive, three CD4 memory, two CD8 naive and one CD8 memory plates were used. Findings and caveats of the study: Relative to clonotypes present in all four donors, those not shared had lower generation probabilities.

Concerning this clone itself: Its antigen is currently unknown.

CDR1 and CDR2 (germline): LNHDA, SQIVND (reference sequence). The CDR3 is 13 residues long. V was pared by 9 bases and J by 7 bases, with 8 bases of the junction left unmatched. Several immunoSEQ plates received, in even portions, the genomic DNA of each subset. TCRdb keeps only in-frame clones here, not all; method: immunoSEQ multiplex PCR. The top ten clones hold over 0.8% of a sample with about a million clones, roughly 77% of them seen once. Sequenced material: memory CD4+ T cells from PBMCs. Specified subset: CD45RA-negative fraction. The V gene is TRBV19, the J gene TRBJ1-5, with 8 positions matching TRBD1. The sequence was obtained from a man between 18 and 29 years old in good health. Some clones in this sample may be carry-over from other donors' samples. The CDR3 loop is CASRGTGEQPQHF. CDR3 sequence (DNA): TGTGCCAGCCGGGGGACAGGCGAGCAGCCCCAGCATTTT.